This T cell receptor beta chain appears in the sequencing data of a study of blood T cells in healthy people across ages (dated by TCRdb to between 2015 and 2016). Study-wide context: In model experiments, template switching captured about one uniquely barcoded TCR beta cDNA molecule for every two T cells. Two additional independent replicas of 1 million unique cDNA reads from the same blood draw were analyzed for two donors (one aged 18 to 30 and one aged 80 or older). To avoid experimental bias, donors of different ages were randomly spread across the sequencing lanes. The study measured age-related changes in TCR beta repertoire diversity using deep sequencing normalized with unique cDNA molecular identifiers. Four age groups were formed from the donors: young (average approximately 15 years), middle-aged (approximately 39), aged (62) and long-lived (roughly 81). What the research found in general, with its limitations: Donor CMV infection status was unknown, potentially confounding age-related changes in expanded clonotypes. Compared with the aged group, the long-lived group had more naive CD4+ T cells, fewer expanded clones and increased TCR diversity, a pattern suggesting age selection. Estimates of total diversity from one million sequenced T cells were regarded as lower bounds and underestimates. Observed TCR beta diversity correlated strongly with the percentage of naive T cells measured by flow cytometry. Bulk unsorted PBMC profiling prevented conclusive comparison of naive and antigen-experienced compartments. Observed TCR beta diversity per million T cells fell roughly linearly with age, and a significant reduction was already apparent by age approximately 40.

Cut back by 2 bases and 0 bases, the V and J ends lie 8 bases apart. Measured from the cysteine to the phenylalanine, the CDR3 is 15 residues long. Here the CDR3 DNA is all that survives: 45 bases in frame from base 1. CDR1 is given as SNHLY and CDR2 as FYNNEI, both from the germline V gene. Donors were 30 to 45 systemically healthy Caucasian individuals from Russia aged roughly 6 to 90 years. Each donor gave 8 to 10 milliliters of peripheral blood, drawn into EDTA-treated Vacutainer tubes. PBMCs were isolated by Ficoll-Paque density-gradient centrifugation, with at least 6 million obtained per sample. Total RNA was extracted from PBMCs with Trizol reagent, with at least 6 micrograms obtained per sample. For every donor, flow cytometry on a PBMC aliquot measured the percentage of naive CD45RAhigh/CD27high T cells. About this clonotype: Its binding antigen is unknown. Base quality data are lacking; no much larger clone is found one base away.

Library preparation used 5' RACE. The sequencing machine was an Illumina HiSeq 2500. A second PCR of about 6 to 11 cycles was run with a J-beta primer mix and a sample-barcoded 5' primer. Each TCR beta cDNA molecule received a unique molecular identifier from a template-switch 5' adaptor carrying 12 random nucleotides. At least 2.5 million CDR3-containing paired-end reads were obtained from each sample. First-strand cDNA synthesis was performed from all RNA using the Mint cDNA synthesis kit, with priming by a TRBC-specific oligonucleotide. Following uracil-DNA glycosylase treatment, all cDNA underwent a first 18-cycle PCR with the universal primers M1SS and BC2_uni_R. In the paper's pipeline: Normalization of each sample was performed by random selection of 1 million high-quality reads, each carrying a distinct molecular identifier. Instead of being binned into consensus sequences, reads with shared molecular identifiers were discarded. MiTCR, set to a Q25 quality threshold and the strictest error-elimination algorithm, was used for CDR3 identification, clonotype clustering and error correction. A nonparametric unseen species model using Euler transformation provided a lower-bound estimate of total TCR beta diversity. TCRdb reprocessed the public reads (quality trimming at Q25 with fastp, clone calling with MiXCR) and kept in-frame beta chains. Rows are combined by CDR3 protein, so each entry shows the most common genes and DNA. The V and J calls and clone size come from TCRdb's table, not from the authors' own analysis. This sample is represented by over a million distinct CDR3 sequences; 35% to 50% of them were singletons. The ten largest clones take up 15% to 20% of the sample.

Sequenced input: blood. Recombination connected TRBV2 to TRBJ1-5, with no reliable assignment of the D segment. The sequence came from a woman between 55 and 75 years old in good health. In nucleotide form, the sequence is TGTGCCAGCAGTGAAAGGCAACATAGCAATCAGCCCCAGCATTTT. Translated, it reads CASSERQHSNQPQHF.